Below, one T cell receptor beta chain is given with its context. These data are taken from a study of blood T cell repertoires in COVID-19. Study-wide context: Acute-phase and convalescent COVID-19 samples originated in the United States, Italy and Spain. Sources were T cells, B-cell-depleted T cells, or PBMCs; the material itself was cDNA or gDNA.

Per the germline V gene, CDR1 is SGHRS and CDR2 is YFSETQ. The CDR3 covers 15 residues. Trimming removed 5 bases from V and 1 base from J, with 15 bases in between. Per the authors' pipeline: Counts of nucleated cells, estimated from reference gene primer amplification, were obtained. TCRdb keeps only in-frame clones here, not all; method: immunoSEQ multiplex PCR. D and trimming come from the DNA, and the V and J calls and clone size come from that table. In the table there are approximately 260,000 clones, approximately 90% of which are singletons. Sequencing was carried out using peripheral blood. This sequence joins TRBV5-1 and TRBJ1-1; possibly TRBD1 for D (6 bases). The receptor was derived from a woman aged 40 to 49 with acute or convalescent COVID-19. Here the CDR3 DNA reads TGCGCCAGCAGAAAAGAGACAGGAGCGAACACTGAAGCTTTCTTT. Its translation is CASRKETGANTEAFF.